This T cell receptor (beta chain) was identified during a study of blood T cell repertoires in COVID-19. Sequencing was performed with immunoSEQ multiplex PCR; in TCRdb, only in-frame clones are kept and a portion is missing. Of roughly 59,000 clones listed, less than 80% are singletons. CDR3 length: 14 residues. Germline CDR1 and CDR2: SGHNT and YYREEE (reference sequence). With 1 base removed from V and 3 bases from J, the gap between germline ends came to 10 bases. The sequenced material came from peripheral blood. The gene calls are TRBV5-4 and TRBJ2-5; no clear D gene. The sequence was collected from a human donor in a cohort sampled during active COVID-19. The CDR3 DNA reads as TGTGCCAGCAGCTTGCTTCCAGGCAAAGAGACCCAGTACTTC. The encoded protein is CASSLLPGKETQYF.